This is a list of T cell receptor beta chains from one sample in a study of shared T cell receptors in the human thymus. Some clones are missing from TCRdb's copy, which holds only in-frame ones; the method was immunoSEQ multiplex PCR. The table includes 650,000 to 950,000 clones, roughly 88% detected once. These sequences were also reported in another study, on human thymus T cells.

Sequencing was done on a sample of thymocytes. Source of these receptors: a girl younger than two with a congenital heart defect. CDR3s include the opening cysteine and the closing phenylalanine or tryptophan. A D gene is named only where the DNA matches it firmly. The size of a clone is reported for some rows only, either as once, few or many, or as a class for expanded clones.

CDR3nt	CDR3aa	d_gene	j_gene	abundance	v_gene
TGCGCCAGCACCTCTGGGGGGACCTTGAGCTCCTACGAGCAGTACTTC	CASTSGGTLSSYEQYF	.	TRBJ2-7	.	TRBV5-1
TGTGCCAGCAGCTTTGCGGGGGTGAATTCACCCCTCCACTTT	CASSFAGVNSPLHF	.	TRBJ1-6	.	TRBV7-3
TGTGCCAGCAGCTCCGAGGAGGGGGCATTGAAGGAGCAGTACTTC	CASSSEEGALKEQYF	.	TRBJ2-7	few	TRBV5-8
TGTGCCTGGAGTGTAGGGCGGGGTCGACCCCTCCACTTT	CAWSVGRGRPLHF	.	TRBJ1-6	few	TRBV30
TGTGCTAGTGCCTCATCATGGGCCGATTACTACAATGAGCAGTTCTTC	CASASSWADYYNEQFF	.	TRBJ2-1	.	TRBV12-5
TGCGCCAGCAGCCAAGGAGGGTCCCTGGGTGAAGAGCAGTACTTC	CASSQGGSLGEEQYF	.	TRBJ2-7	.	TRBV4-1
TGTGCCAGCAGCTTTTTAACAGGGTCCTCCGGAGATACGCAGTATTTT	CASSFLTGSSGDTQYF	.	TRBJ2-3	.	TRBV5-5
TGTGCCAGCAGTCCCCCCCGACAGGTCAATCAGCCCCAGCATTTT	CASSPPRQVNQPQHF	.	TRBJ1-5	.	TRBV28
TGTGCCATCAGGATGGGTGAAGGGAGGACTCTGAACACTGAAGCTTTCTTT	CAIRMGEGRTLNTEAFF	.	TRBJ1-1	.	TRBV10-3
TGTGCCAGCAGTCCCGTTCTCACAGATACGCAGTATTTT	CASSPVLTDTQYF	.	TRBJ2-3	.	TRBV27
TGTGCCAGCAGCCAAGGGCCCATTACTAGCGGGGGGACCCTCTACAATGAGCAGTTCTTC	CASSQGPITSGGTLYNEQFF	TRBD2	TRBJ2-1	once	TRBV4-2
TGTGCCAGCAGCCCGGGACAGCTTGAAGCTTTCTTT	CASSPGQLEAFF	TRBD1	TRBJ1-1	.	TRBV7-2
TGTGCCAGCAGCACAAGGGGGACGCAGTATTTT	CASSTRGTQYF	.	TRBJ2-3	.	TRBV7-2
TGTGCCAGCAGCCAAGGATCGGGGAATCGGACTGAAGCTTTCTTT	CASSQGSGNRTEAFF	.	TRBJ1-1	once	TRBV14
TGTGCCAGCACCACCACGGGCCGGGGGGGGAACACAGATACGCAGTATTTT	CASTTTGRGGNTDTQYF	TRBD2	TRBJ2-3	.	TRBV9
TGCGCCAGCAGCGAGAGGACAGCTCGTAACACTGAAGCTTTCTTT	CASSERTARNTEAFF	.	TRBJ1-1	.	TRBV4-1
TGCGCCAGCAGTGAACGGGGGGGCATTAATGAGCAGTTCTTC	CASSERGGINEQFF	TRBD2	TRBJ2-1	.	TRBV10-2
TGTGCCAGCTCACCTAATCTGCGAGGGCTGAACACTGAAGCTTTCTTT	CASSPNLRGLNTEAFF	.	TRBJ1-1	.	TRBV18
TGTGCCAGCAGCTTTTGGCGGGGGGGCCGGTTTGAGACCCAGTACTTC	CASSFWRGGRFETQYF	TRBD2	TRBJ2-5	.	TRBV5-6
TGTGCCAGCAGTGATAACCCCTACCCGGGACAGGGGGCTCATGAGCAGTTCTTC	CASSDNPYPGQGAHEQFF	TRBD1	TRBJ2-1	once	TRBV2
TGTGCCAGCTACACTCCGGGACAGAAGACAGATACGCAGTATTTT	CASYTPGQKTDTQYF	TRBD1	TRBJ2-3	.	TRBV6-6
TGTGCCAGCAGCTTCTCTGACAGGGTGACCCCCATGAACACTGAAGCTTTCTTT	CASSFSDRVTPMNTEAFF	TRBD1	TRBJ1-1	.	TRBV28
TGTGCCACCGACAGGGATGATGGTGGAAACACCATATATTTT	CATDRDDGGNTIYF	TRBD1	TRBJ1-3	once	TRBV2
TGCGCCAGCAGCCTGAAGGATCGACAGGATTTGAACACTGAAGCTTTCTTT	CASSLKDRQDLNTEAFF	.	TRBJ1-1	.	TRBV5-1
TGTGCCAGCAGCCTCCAAGGAGGCACCGGCACCGGGGAGCTGTTTTTT	CASSLQGGTGTGELFF	.	TRBJ2-2	.	TRBV28
TGTGCCAGCAGCGTAGCTACTAGGGGCAGGGGGACCGGGGAGCTGTTTTTT	CASSVATRGRGTGELFF	TRBD1	TRBJ2-2	.	TRBV9
TGTGCCAGCAGCATTTCATCCGGGACTAGGGGAAGGGGGGAGCTGTTTTTT	CASSISSGTRGRGELFF	TRBD2	TRBJ2-2	.	TRBV4-2
TGTGCCAGCAGCTTAGCGGGTCGGGGGGGCCGTGAGACCCAGTACTTC	CASSLAGRGGRETQYF	TRBD2	TRBJ2-5	few	TRBV7-7
TGTGCCAGTAGGAGGGGAGGGGGAAACACCATATATTTT	CASRRGGGNTIYF	.	TRBJ1-3	.	TRBV6-1
TGTGCCAGCAGCCGGCGGGGGTACACCAATGAAAAACTGTTTTTT	CASSRRGYTNEKLFF	.	TRBJ1-4	.	TRBV11-2
TGCGCCAGCAGCATGTCTAGCGCAGACTACGAGCAGTACTTC	CASSMSSADYEQYF	.	TRBJ2-7	.	TRBV5-1
TGCGCCAGCAGCATAACCGGGACAGGGAGATCACCCCTCCACTTT	CASSITGTGRSPLHF	TRBD1	TRBJ1-6	.	TRBV5-1
TGTGCCATCAGTGAGTCGAGACAGGTACGGGTAACTGAAGCTTTCTTT	CAISESRQVRVTEAFF	.	TRBJ1-1	.	TRBV10-3
TGTGCCAGCAGTTTAGGTGGGCATAGAGAGCAGTACTTC	CASSLGGHREQYF	.	TRBJ2-7	.	TRBV6-1
TGTGCCAGCAGTTCTCCAGGCCCCAAACAGAGCTCCTACAATGAGCAGTTCTTC	CASSSPGPKQSSYNEQFF	.	TRBJ2-1	once	TRBV25-1
TGTGCCAGCAGTTTAAGCCCCACTTGGCTAGCGGGGGGATTGATAGAGCAGTTCTTC	CASSLSPTWLAGGLIEQFF	TRBD2	TRBJ2-1	.	TRBV28
TGTGCCAGCACCCCCGGGGGGCACTATGGCTACACCTTC	CASTPGGHYGYTF	.	TRBJ1-2	.	TRBV7-9
TGTGCCACCAGCAGAGATGGGGGTCGGGGACAGGGTATGTACGAGCAGTACTTC	CATSRDGGRGQGMYEQYF	TRBD1	TRBJ2-7	.	TRBV15
TGTGCCAGCAGCGGCCACAGGGGGCGGACTAATGAAAAACTGTTTTTT	CASSGHRGRTNEKLFF	TRBD1	TRBJ1-4	.	TRBV7-2
TGTGCCAGCAGGCCCCCGGTTGGTGAGCAGTTCTTC	CASRPPVGEQFF	.	TRBJ2-1	.	TRBV6-5
TGTGCCTGGAACCCCCCAGGACAGGGGTCCATGCACTATGGCTACACCTTC	CAWNPPGQGSMHYGYTF	TRBD1	TRBJ1-2	few	TRBV30
TGTGCCAGCTCACCTCTTCCCCGGACTAGCGGAGCCGGGGGGGACTACGAGCAGTACTTC	CASSPLPRTSGAGGDYEQYF	TRBD2	TRBJ2-7	.	TRBV18
TGCGCCAGCAGCTTGCTGACAGGATTACACTATGGCTACACCTTC	CASSLLTGLHYGYTF	.	TRBJ1-2	.	TRBV5-1
TGCGCCAGCAGCCGTTCTACAGGGGAAGAGGCTAGAACCTTC	CASSRSTGEEARTF	TRBD1	TRBJ1-2	.	TRBV5-1
TGTGCCAGCAGCTTAGGTACTAACACCGGGGAGCTGTTTTTT	CASSLGTNTGELFF	.	TRBJ2-2	.	TRBV7-2
TGTGCCAGCGGGGGGGATTCGACTGAAGCTTTCTTT	CASGGDSTEAFF	.	TRBJ1-1	.	TRBV28
TGCGCCAGCAGCTTTCAGGGTCACTATGGCTACACCTTC	CASSFQGHYGYTF	.	TRBJ1-2	.	TRBV5-1
TGTGCCAGCAGATCAGCTCGACAAATCGGCGACTATGGCTACACCTTC	CASRSARQIGDYGYTF	.	TRBJ1-2	few	TRBV27
TGCAGCGTTCTTAGGAGGACAGATACGCAGTATTTT	CSVLRRTDTQYF	.	TRBJ2-3	.	TRBV29-1
TGTGCCAGCAGCTCGGGGGGCAGGAACACTGAAGCTTTCTTT	CASSSGGRNTEAFF	.	TRBJ1-1	.	TRBV5-6
TGTGCCATCAGTTCATCCTACAGGGACCAGCCCCAGCATTTT	CAISSSYRDQPQHF	.	TRBJ1-5	.	TRBV10-3
TGTGCCAGCAGCCCCCCCGACAGGGGTGAGCCATGGAACACTGAAGCTTTCTTT	CASSPPDRGEPWNTEAFF	TRBD1	TRBJ1-1	.	TRBV11-1
TGTGCCAGCAGTTTAGGGCCGGGACAGGGAAGCTACGAGCAGTACTTC	CASSLGPGQGSYEQYF	TRBD1	TRBJ2-7	.	TRBV27